In its sample, the clone carrying this T cell receptor (beta chain) was seen once. Its target is not known. These data originate in a study of T cell responses to AZD1222 COVID-19 vaccine. The V end was cut by 4 bases, the J end by 3 bases, with 10 bases between. The CDR3 runs 13 residues. Germline V gene lookup returns CDR1 SGHNT and CDR2 YYREEE (reference sequence). Using immunoSEQ multiplex PCR, the repertoire was profiled, and TCRdb retains in-frame clones only, with some absent. This table holds about 120,000 clones, around nine tenths found once. Study outcomes and limitations: Donors were mostly white British, more females; clonal diversity possibly underestimated. Repertoires were collected only later (after the peak T cell response had occurred). Nearly half of the spike-specific TCRs reportedly recognize variant regions that carry no mutations.

J is TRBJ1-1 and V is TRBV5-4; D is uncertain. The receptor was derived from an adult in good health. Sequenced material: peripheral blood, taken on day 0 of AZD1222 vaccination. The CDR3 loop is CASSPPSDTEAFF. The CDR3 bases are TGTGCCAGCAGCCCCCCCTCGGACACTGAAGCTTTCTTT.